This T cell receptor beta chain was captured by sequencing in a study of T cell repertoires in cytomegalovirus infection. As for the study in general: Public TCR beta signatures marked donors with CMV infection and the matching HLA. Regarding the study as a whole: Clonotype analysis showed dominance of the ex vivo response by HLA-C-restricted CMV-specific TCR beta clonotypes.

This clonotype was recorded once. Antigen specificity is unknown. MiXCR, run by TCRdb on the reads, gives a single entry per CDR3 protein. The table has 600,000 to 700,000 distinct CDR3 sequences, 30% to 35% seen once; the top ten hold 18%. Trimming removed 4 bases from V and 2 bases from J, with 19 bases in between. The CDR3 is 17 residues long. Germline-derived CDR1 and CDR2 are ENHRY and SYGVKD. Sequenced here: cultured PBMCs, sampled from culture after CMV antigen stimulation. The chain uses TRBV10-3 and TRBJ2-3; D uncertain. This TCR derives from a human donor in good health (CMV status not recorded). Some clones in this sample may be carry-over from other donors' samples. The CDR3 coding sequence is TGTGCCATCAGTGGTTCCGGGCTCTCGCAGCCCACAGATACGCAGTATTTT. This gives the protein CAISGSGLSQPTDTQYF.